The present TCR beta chain was sequenced within a study of T cells in Graves' hyperthyroidism and ophthalmopathy. This clonotype was detected many times. V lost 1 base to trimming and J lost 4 bases; unmatched junction nucleotides: 6. Germline CDR1 SQVTM, CDR2 ANQGSEA. The length of the CDR3 is 14 residues. Diagnosis relied on clinical symptoms, serum thyroxine and TRAb, thyroid ultrasound and orbital computed tomography. First hyperthyroidism diagnosis is when the blood sample was obtained, before any ophthalmopathy symptoms. Regions amplified from RNA transcripts were the TCR beta CDR3 regions. HTBI primers drove first-round RT-PCR of the TCR CDR3. TCRdb reprocessed the multiplex PCR reads with MiXCR, giving one entry per CDR3 protein. The sample includes a few hundred thousand distinct CDR3 sequences, roughly 14% of them seen just once.

The sequence was collected from a woman between 18 and 29 years old with Graves' hyperthyroidism that later progressed to Graves' ophthalmopathy. The chain carries TRBV29-1 and TRBJ1-1; 7 nucleotides agree with TRBD1. The sequencing sample was made of blood. The CDR3 nucleotides are TGCAGCGTTGAAGTAACAGGGGAGAGCACTGAAGCTTTCTTT. It specifies CSVEVTGESTEAFF. The entire variable domain, with the rest obtained from reference TRBV29-1 and TRBJ1-1, is as follows: SAVISQKPSRDICQRGTSLTIQCQVDSQVTMMFWYRQQPGQSLTLIATANQGSEATYESGFVIDKFPISRPNLTFSTLTVSNMSPEDSSIYLCSVEVTGESTEAFFGQGTRLTVV.